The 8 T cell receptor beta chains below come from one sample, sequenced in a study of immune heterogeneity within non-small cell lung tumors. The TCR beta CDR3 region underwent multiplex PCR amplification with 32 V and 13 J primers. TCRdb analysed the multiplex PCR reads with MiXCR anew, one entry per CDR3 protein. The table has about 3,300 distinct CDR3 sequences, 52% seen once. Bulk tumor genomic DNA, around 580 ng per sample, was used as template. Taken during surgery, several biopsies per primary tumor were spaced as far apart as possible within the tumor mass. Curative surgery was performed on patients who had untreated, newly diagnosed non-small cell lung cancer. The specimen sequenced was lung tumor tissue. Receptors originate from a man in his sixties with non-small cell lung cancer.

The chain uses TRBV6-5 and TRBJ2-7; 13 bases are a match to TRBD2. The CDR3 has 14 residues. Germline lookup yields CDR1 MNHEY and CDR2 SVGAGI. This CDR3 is CVSRGLAGVNEQYV. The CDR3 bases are TGTGTCAGCAGAGGACTAGCGGGAGTGAACGAGCAGTACGTT.

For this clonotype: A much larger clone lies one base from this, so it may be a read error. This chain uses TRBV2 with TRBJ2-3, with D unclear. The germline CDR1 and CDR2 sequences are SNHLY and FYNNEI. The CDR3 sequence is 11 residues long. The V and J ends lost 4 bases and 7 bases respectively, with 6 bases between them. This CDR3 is CASSVRYTQYF. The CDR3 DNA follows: TGTGCCAGCAGTGTTCGCTATACGCAGTATTTT.

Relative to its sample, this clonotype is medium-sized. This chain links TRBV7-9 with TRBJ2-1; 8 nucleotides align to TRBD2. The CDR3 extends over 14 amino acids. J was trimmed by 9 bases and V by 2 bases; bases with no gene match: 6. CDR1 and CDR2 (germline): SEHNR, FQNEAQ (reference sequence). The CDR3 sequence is CASSLSGRVSEQFF. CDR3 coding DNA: TGTGCCAGCAGCTTAAGCGGGAGAGTAAGTGAGCAGTTCTTC.

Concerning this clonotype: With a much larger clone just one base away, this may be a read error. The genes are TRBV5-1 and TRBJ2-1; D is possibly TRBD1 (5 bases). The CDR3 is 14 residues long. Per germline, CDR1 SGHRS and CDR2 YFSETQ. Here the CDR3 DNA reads TGCGCCAGCAGCTTATCAGGGCATGGCAATGAGCTGTTCTTC. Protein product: CASSLSGHGNELFF.

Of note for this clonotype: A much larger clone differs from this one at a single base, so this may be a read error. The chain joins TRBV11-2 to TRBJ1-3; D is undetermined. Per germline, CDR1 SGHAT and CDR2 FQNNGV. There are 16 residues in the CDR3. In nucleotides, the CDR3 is TGTGTCAGCAGCTTACGAGCAGGCGTCTCTGGAAACACCATATATTTT. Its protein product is CVSSLRAGVSGNTIYF.

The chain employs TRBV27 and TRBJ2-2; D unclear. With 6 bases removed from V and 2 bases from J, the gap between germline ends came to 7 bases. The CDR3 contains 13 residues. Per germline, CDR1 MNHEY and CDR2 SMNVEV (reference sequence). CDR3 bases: TGTGCCAGCAGAGGGTCTAACACCGGGGAGCTGTTTTTT. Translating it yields CASRGSNTGELFF.

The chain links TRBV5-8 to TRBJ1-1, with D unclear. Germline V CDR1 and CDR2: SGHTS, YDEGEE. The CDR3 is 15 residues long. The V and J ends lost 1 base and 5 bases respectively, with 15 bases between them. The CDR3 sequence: CASSLLPPSGTEAFF. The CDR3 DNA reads TGTGCCAGCAGCTTGTTACCCCCCAGTGGGACTGAAGCTTTCTTT.

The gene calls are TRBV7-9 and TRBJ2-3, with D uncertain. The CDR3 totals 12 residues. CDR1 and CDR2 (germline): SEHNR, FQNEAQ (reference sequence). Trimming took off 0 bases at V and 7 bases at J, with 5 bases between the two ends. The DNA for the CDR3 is TGTGCCAGCAGCTTAGCGTTGAATACGCAGTATTTT. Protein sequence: CASSLALNTQYF.